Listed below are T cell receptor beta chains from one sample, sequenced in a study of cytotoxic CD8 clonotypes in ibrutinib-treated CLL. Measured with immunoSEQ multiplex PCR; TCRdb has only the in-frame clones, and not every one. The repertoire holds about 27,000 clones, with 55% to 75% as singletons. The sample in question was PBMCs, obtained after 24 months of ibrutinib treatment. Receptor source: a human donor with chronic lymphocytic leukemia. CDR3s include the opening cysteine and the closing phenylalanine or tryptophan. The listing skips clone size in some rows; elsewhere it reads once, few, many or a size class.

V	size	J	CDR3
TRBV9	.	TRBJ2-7	CASSVAGTSGGPSSF
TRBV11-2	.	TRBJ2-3	CASSLAPGLGADTQYF
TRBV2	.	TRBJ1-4	CARGEGTVANEKLFF
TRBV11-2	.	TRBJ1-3	CASSLGGGTGNTIYF
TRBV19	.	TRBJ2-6	CASSMRTSAGFGANVLTF
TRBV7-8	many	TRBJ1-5	CASSLSEGNQPQHF
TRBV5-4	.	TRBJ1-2	CASSFDYRGANYGYTF
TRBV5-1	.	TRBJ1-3	CASSLVATSGNTIYF
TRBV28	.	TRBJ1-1	CASSSSEGVRRVTEAFF
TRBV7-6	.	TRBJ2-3	CASRLGLRGTDTQYF
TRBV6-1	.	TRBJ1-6	CASSFLQNSPLHF
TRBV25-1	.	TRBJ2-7	CASSEGQGIFHEQYF
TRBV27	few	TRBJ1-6	CASSLPGVNSPLHF
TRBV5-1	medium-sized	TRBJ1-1	CASRPSMNTEAFF
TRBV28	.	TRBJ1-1	CASSLTRAGTEAFF
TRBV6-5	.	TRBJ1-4	CAKDRGPRANEKLFF
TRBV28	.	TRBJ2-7	CASRTPRSGTGGTYEQYF
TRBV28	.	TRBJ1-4	CASSLHGIRTNEKLFF
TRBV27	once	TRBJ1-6	CASRQGSNSPLHF
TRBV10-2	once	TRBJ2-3	CASSQARRLTTDTQYF
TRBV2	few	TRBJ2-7	CASSAGGSYEQYF
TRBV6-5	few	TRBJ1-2	CASSLGQGGYGYTF
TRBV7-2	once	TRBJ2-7	CASSLVYSRDTPYEQYF
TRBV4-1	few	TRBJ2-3	CASSQYSGSTDTQYF
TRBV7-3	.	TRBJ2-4	CASSLGNRDLAKNIQYF
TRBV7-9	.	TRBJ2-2	CASTLEWRANTGELFF
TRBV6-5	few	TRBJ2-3	CASSLVGGRDTQYF
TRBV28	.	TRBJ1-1	CASSHGGRSEAFF
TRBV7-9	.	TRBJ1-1	CASSLDGTEAFF
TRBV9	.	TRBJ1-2	CASSLGAGNYGYTF
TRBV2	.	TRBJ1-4	CASSVTRGGLFF
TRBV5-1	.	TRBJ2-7	CASSLDPSEQYF
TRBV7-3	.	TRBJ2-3	CASSSTPSGGPSTDTQYF
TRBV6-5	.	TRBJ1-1	CASSFLDRVRTEAFF
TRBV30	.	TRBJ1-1	CAWSVSGRNTEAFF
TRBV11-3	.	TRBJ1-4	CASSLRGRDEDEKLFF
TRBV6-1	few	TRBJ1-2	CASSEGPGAAYGYTF
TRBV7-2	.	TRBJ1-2	CASSPNQPGGYGYTF
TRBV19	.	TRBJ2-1	CATNPGQSSYNEQFF
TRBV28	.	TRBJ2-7	CASSATGTGSYEQYF
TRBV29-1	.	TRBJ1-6	CSVRGEANSPLHF
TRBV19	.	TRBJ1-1	CASSGTRAEAFF
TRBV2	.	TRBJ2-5	CASLPVRGPQETQYF
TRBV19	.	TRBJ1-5	CASSIDRGHRTMAQPQHF
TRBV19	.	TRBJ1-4	CASSKESGGHSANEKLFF
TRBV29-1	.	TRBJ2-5	CSVLVLETQYF
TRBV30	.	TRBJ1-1	CAWSRLSPNTEAFF
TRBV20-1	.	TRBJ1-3	CSARGGNTIYF
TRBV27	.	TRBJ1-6	CASSRQGTYNSPLHF
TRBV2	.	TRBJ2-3	CASSEAVAGSGADTQYF
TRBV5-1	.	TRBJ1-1	CASSWGDRVNTEAFF
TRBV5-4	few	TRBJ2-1	CASSPGLAGAEQFF
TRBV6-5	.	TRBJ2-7	CASTDRVYEQYF
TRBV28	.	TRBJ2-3	CASNLNGGGTDTQYF
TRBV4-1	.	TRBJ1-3	CASSQDQQGYPGNTIYF
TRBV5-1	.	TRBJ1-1	CASSFGANTEAFF
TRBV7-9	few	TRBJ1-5	CASQTLNQPQHF
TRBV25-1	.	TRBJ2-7	CASSESGDEQYF
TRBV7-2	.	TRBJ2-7	CASSLTWQTSYEQYF
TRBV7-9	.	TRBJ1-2	CAGGTANYGYTF